This TCR beta chain was profiled in a study of vaccination and CD4 T cells after COVID-19. Described treatment: approximately 9-day PBMC culture with coronavirus spike peptide pools or control peptides (ViraFEST assay). The CDR3 totals 13 residues. V was cut by 0 bases and J by 6 bases, with 7 bases left in between. CDR1 is LGHNA, CDR2 YNFKEQ, per germline. To note about this clonotype: No antigen is known for it.

Cultured CD4+ T cell DNA underwent sequencing with the Oncomine TCR Beta short-read assay. Each CDR3 protein gets one entry after TCRdb re-called the PCR reads with MiXCR. Here the sample spans some 20,000 distinct CDR3 sequences, 67% being singletons. This rearrangement joins TRBV4-2 to TRBJ2-3; no firm D call. The material sequenced was CD4+ T cells from blood, cultured in vitro. This clonotype originated in a human donor who had recovered from COVID-19. The CDR3 nucleotides are TGTGCCAGCAGCCAAGATATGGAGGATACGCAGTATTTT. Translation: CASSQDMEDTQYF.